The T cell receptor (beta chain) under discussion was sequenced for a study of regulatory T cells in long-lasting Graves disease. Notes on the study in general: Under persistent disease, TRBV28, TRBJ1-2 and TRBJ2-5 were used preferentially.

Stated time point: newly diagnosed GD, antithyroid drugs for less than 3 months. PBMCs were the source of the RNA used for TCR sequencing. About 9.2 milliliters of peripheral blood were taken and placed in EDTA tubes. Researchers made TCR beta libraries by using iRepertoire HTBI primers and running Arm-PCR on CDR3 regions. Using its own MiXCR run on the multiplex PCR reads, TCRdb lists one record per CDR3 protein. This table holds about 540,000 distinct CDR3 sequences, approximately 12% found once. This clonotype was counted at least ten times. Its matching antigen is unknown. Germline CDR1 and CDR2: MNHEY and SMNVEV (reference sequence). This CDR3 is built from 15 residues. V was shortened by 0 bases and J by 1 base, with 9 bases between the two germline ends. The sample was also reused in another study, on T cells in Graves' hyperthyroidism and ophthalmopathy. That paper adds: Newly diagnosed hyperthyroidism patients aged 18 to 65 years had disease lasting under 2 months.

V usage is TRBV27 and J usage is TRBJ1-2; D call uncertain. This receptor was taken from a man under 40 with Graves disease. The sequencing used peripheral blood mononuclear cells (PBMCs), collected at new diagnosis, from a patient treated with antithyroid drugs. This chain's CDR3 is CASSLSQGINYGYTF. For the CDR3, the DNA is TGTGCCAGCAGTTTATCACAAGGGATTAACTATGGCTACACCTTC.